One and the same sample provided the 10 T cell receptor beta chains below, sequenced in a study of vaccination and CD4 T cells after COVID-19 (dated by TCRdb to 2022 to 2024). Library preparation used PCR. This sample was sequenced with an Illumina iSeq 100. The public reads were run again by TCRdb, first through fastp at Q25 and then through MiXCR, and only productive beta chains were kept. Each record represents a unique CDR3 protein, reported with the most common genes and DNA among its rows. The sample table lists roughly 19,000 distinct CDR3 sequences, around 64% of them with a count of one. The ten largest clones capture around 1.1% of the sample. The sequenced sample was CD4+ T cells from blood, obtained after SARS-CoV-2 vaccination. These receptors were obtained from a human donor who had recovered from COVID-19.

The chain links TRBV10-2 to TRBJ1-1; TRBD1 matches 7 bases. This CDR3 region has 13 residues. The ends lost 6 bases at V and 1 base at J; junction bases unmatched: 2. The germline V gene has CDR1 WSHSY and CDR2 SAAADI. CDR3 nucleotide sequence: TGCGCCAGCAGCCGGACAGGGAACACTGAAGCTTTCTTT. Translated, it gives CASSRTGNTEAFF.

The chain links TRBV29-1 to TRBJ1-2, with TRBD1 matching over 7 bases. Trimming took 8 bases from V and 1 from J; bases not matched to a gene: 10. This CDR3 has 14 amino acids. Germline loops: CDR1 SQVTM, CDR2 ANQGSEA. The CDR3 spells CSTSRDSHNYGYTF. CDR3 DNA sequence: TGCAGCACGAGCCGGGACAGTCATAACTATGGCTACACCTTC.

This clonotype occurred a few times. This chain links TRBV19 with TRBJ2-5; D is possibly TRBD1 (5 bases). This CDR3 has 14 residues. The germline V and J ends were trimmed by 7 bases and 0 bases, with 12 bases remaining between them. In germline, CDR1 is LNHDA, CDR2 SQIVND (reference sequence). The CDR3 sequence: CASKRQGNQETQYF. In DNA form, the CDR3 reads TGTGCCAGTAAGAGGCAGGGCAACCAAGAGACCCAGTACTTC.

The chain recombines TRBV5-6 with TRBJ1-1; D uncertain. Germline V gene lookup returns CDR1 SGHDT and CDR2 YYEEEE. CDR3 length equals 13 residues. V dropped 2 bases and J dropped 6 bases, with 11 bases sitting between them. CDR3 amino acids: CASSLGFNSEAFF. The CDR3 coding sequence is TGTGCCAGCAGCTTAGGATTTAACTCTGAAGCTTTCTTT.

The gene calls are TRBV20-1 and TRBJ2-1, with TRBD2 as a possible D gene (6 bases). Germline lookup yields CDR1 DFQATT and CDR2 SNEGSKA (reference sequence). Trimming left V 2 bases short and J 2 bases short, with 10 bases between. The CDR3 length is 14 residues. CDR3 DNA sequence: TGCAGTGCTAGACCAGCGGGCACCTACAATGAGCAGTTCTTC. Translated: CSARPAGTYNEQFF.

This chain uses TRBV11-2 with TRBJ2-7; D remains ambiguous. Germline CDR1 reads SGHAT; CDR2 reads FQNNGV. The CDR3 has 14 amino acids. Trimming took 5 bases from V and 5 from J, leaving 16 bases between them. The DNA of the CDR3 is TGTGCCAGCAGCCCGCGACGGGCGAAGCACGAGCAGTACTTC. Its protein product is CASSPRRAKHEQYF.

The sample holds a few counts of this clonotype. J is TRBJ2-6 and V is TRBV7-3; 11 bases fit TRBD1. CDR1 SGHTA and CDR2 FQGTGA come from the germline V gene. The V segment lost 5 bases and the J segment 0 bases; nucleotides outside the gene matches: 6. This CDR3 is 18 amino acids long. The CDR3 region is CASSPRTGGASGANVLTF. CDR3 bases: TGTGCCAGCAGCCCCCGGACAGGGGGCGCCTCTGGGGCCAACGTCCTGACTTTC.

The chain employs TRBV25-1 and TRBJ2-7, with 8 nucleotides matching TRBD2. Germline V gene sequence: CDR1 MGHDK, CDR2 SYGVNS. With 8 bases clipped from V and 2 bases from J, the junction kept 5 bases outside the gene matches. This CDR3 comprises 13 residues. The CDR3 loop reads CASSAGGAYEQYF. In DNA form, the CDR3 reads TGTGCCAGCTCTGCGGGAGGCGCCTACGAGCAGTACTTC.

The V gene is TRBV20-1, the J gene TRBJ1-2; 8 nucleotides line up with TRBD1. Trimming took 4 bases from V and 5 from J; bases not matched to a gene: 6. Germline V lookup: CDR1 DFQATT, CDR2 SNEGSKA (reference sequence). This CDR3 has 13 residues. As DNA, the CDR3 is TGCAGTGCTACGAGGACAGGGCCATATGGCTACACCTTC. It yields the protein CSATRTGPYGYTF.

The rearrangement links TRBV5-5 to TRBJ1-2; no reliable D call. Per the germline V gene, CDR1 is SGHKS and CDR2 is YYEKEE (reference sequence). V lost 1 base and J lost 0, with 7 bases in between. The CDR3 extends over 14 amino acids. CDR3 loop: CASSLYRANYGYTF. CDR3 DNA: TGTGCCAGCAGCTTGTATAGGGCTAACTATGGCTACACCTTC.